The 15 T cell receptor beta chains reported below all come from one sample, sequenced in a study of CD8 T cells in ankylosing spondylitis. The study's findings and limits: A TCR beta motif made of roughly eight highly homologous variants seemed typical of ankylosing spondylitis blood.

No antigen has been assigned to these receptors. Using its own MiXCR run on the 5' RACE reads, TCRdb lists one record per CDR3 protein. The table includes a few hundred thousand distinct CDR3 sequences, more than 20% detected once. The sequencing input was blood, either unsorted or a sorted T cell fraction (not recorded which). These receptors were obtained from a male donor with ankylosing spondylitis.

V usage is TRBV6-5 and J usage is TRBJ1-1; D is ambiguous. CDR1 MNHEY and CDR2 SVGAGI come from the germline V gene. Trimming took 2 bases from V and 1 from J, leaving 8 bases between them. The length of the CDR3 is 14 residues. Here the CDR3 DNA reads TGTGCCAGCAGTTACAGGACTGAGAACACTGAAGCTTTCTTT. Protein product: CASSYRTENTEAFF.

As concerns this clonotype: Germline and junction disagree at one end, which may indicate a read error. This chain uses TRBV6-5 with TRBJ1-4; weak D call: TRBD1 (6 bases). This CDR3 spans 15 amino acids. Germline lookup yields CDR1 MNHEY and CDR2 SVGAGI. As DNA, the CDR3 is TGTGCCAGCAGTTACACTTCCCGAGACAGGAAAACACTGTCTTTT. As protein: CASSYTSRDRKTLSF.

V is TRBV5-1 and J is TRBJ2-3; tentatively, D is TRBD2 (5 bases). Germline V lookup: CDR1 SGHRS, CDR2 YFSETQ. The V and J ends lost 2 bases and 0 bases respectively, with 7 bases between them. The CDR3 consists of 14 residues. The CDR3 DNA sequence: TGCGCCAGCAGCTTACTAGGAAGCACAGATACGCAGTATTTT. Protein product: CASSLLGSTDTQYF.

The chain links TRBV7-2 to TRBJ2-3; no reliable D call. Per germline, CDR1 SGHTA and CDR2 FQGNSA. V shed 3 bases and J shed 2 bases, with 9 bases lying between them. The CDR3 totals 14 residues. CDR3 in amino acids: CASSFSAFTDTQYF. DNA of the CDR3: TGTGCCAGCAGCTTCTCGGCTTTCACAGATACGCAGTATTTT.

This chain links TRBV4-2 with TRBJ2-2; D is unresolved. V was pared by 0 bases and J by 7 bases, with 15 bases between. The germline V gene has CDR1 LGHNA and CDR2 YNFKEQ. CDR3 length: 16 amino acids. The CDR3 nucleotides read TGTGCCAGCAGCCAAGATCGTTTACATTTCAACGGGGAGCTGTTTTTT. As protein: CASSQDRLHFNGELFF.

This clonotype was picked up a small number of times. The CDR3 nucleotides are TGCAGTGCAATGAAAAGCGGGAGGACCCACGAGCAGTACTTC. Protein sequence: CSAMKSGRTHEQYF. The rearrangement uses TRBV20-1 and TRBJ2-7, with 9 bases aligning to TRBD2. This CDR3 is built from 14 residues. Germline V lookup: CDR1 DFQATT, CDR2 SNEGSKA (reference sequence). Unmatched junction bases numbered 11, after V lost 6 bases and J lost 5 bases.

This chain joins TRBV29-1 and TRBJ2-7; a weak D match, TRBD1 (6 bases). V lost 7 bases and J 2 bases, leaving 18 bases between the germline ends. The CDR3 runs 14 residues. CDR1 and CDR2 from the germline V gene are SQVTM and ANQGSEA. DNA for the CDR3: TGCAGCGCTCAAGGGGGTGGGGCGACCTACGAGCAGTACTTC. This codes for CSAQGGGATYEQYF.

There are a few counts of this clonotype. The chain combines TRBV3-1 with TRBJ1-3; tentatively, D is TRBD1 (5 bases). The CDR3 spans 15 residues. The germline V gene encodes CDR1 LGHDT and CDR2 YNNKEL (reference sequence). The ends were cut back, 5 bases at V and 3 bases at J, with 14 bases in the middle. The CDR3 nucleotides are TGTGCCAGCAGCTCCGATGGAGGGGTTGGAAACACCATATATTTT. As protein: CASSSDGGVGNTIYF. Supplemented by reference TRBV3-1 and TRBJ1-3, the full variable domain reads DTAVSQTPKYLVTQMGNDKSIKCEQNLGHDTMYWYKQDSKKFLKIMFSYNNKELIINETVPNRFSPKSPDKAHLNLHINSLELGDSAVYFCASSSDGGVGNTIYFGEGSWLTVV.

The CDR3 loop is CASSLAPDGDEQYF. The CDR3 bases are TGCGCCAGCAGCTTGGCCCCGGATGGCGACGAGCAGTACTTC. This sequence joins TRBV5-1 and TRBJ2-7; no definite D call. The CDR3 covers 14 residues. The germline V gene has CDR1 SGHRS and CDR2 YFSETQ. V gave up 0 bases and J gave up 5 bases, with 12 bases separating them.

Only a few counts were recorded for this clonotype. The chain couples TRBV10-3 to TRBJ2-2, with TRBD2 matching over 8 bases. V dropped 8 bases and J dropped 6; count of bases not matched to a gene: 8. In germline, CDR1 is ENHRY, CDR2 SYGVKD. This CDR3 contains 14 residues. CDR3 sequence reads: CAIGREEVPGELFF. DNA of the CDR3: TGTGCCATCGGGCGGGAGGAGGTTCCCGGGGAGCTGTTTTTT.

This clonotype was detected a few times. The gene calls are TRBV5-5 and TRBJ2-3, with D perhaps TRBD2 (7 bases). V was pared by 5 bases and J by 2 bases, with 18 bases between. Germline CDR1 SGHKS, CDR2 YYEKEE (reference sequence). The CDR3 length is 16 residues. CDR3 sequence reads: CASRLGGAGITDTQYF. The CDR3 nucleotides read TGTGCCAGCAGACTGGGGGGGGCGGGGATCACAGATACGCAGTATTTT.

The rearrangement links TRBV3-1 to TRBJ2-7; D is unresolved. Germline V gene lookup returns CDR1 LGHDT and CDR2 YNNKEL (reference sequence). V lost 2 bases and J lost 5, with 4 bases in between. This CDR3 has 11 residues. The CDR3 nucleotides are TGTGCCAGCAGCCAATCCCACGAGCAGTACTTC. Its translation: CASSQSHEQYF.

The chain is built from TRBV25-1 and TRBJ2-7; no firm D call. The CDR3 sequence is 11 residues long. The V gene lost 3 bases and the J gene lost 9 bases, with 9 bases spanning the gap. Germline V gene sequence: CDR1 MGHDK, CDR2 SYGVNS. CDR3 nucleotides: TGTGCCAGCAGTGAGGAGAAGGTGCAGTACTTC. It translates to CASSEEKVQYF.

This clonotype was seen ten or more times. The V call is TRBV9, the J call TRBJ2-1; D remains unclear. V lost 0 bases, J lost 8 bases, and 3 bases lay in between. Germline V CDR1 and CDR2: SGDLS, YYNGEE. CDR3 length: 11 residues. CDR3 sequence reads: CASSVGYEQFF. In DNA form, the CDR3 reads TGTGCCAGCAGCGTAGGTTATGAGCAGTTCTTC.

This clonotype was seen only a few times. V is TRBV4-1 and J is TRBJ1-6, with no clear D. The V gene's germline CDR1 is MGHRA and CDR2 YSYEKL. V lost 0 bases to trimming and J lost 14 bases, with 14 bases between them. The length of the CDR3 is 14 residues. The CDR3 bases are TGCGCCAGCAGCCAAGATCCCCCCGCGCCCTCCCTCCACTTT. Protein sequence: CASSQDPPAPSLHF.